The text below deals with one T cell receptor (beta chain). In the authors' methods: Cell counts per sample came from amplifying reference gene primers. Clones were sequenced by immunoSEQ multiplex PCR, and TCRdb holds only the in-frame ones, with some missing. V, J and clone size were drawn from that table, and D and trimming were deduced from the DNA. The sample includes approximately 190,000 clones, over 75% of them seen just once. The sample is drawn from a study of blood T cell repertoires in COVID-19. Per germline, CDR1 SGDLS and CDR2 YYNGEE. V was clipped by 2 bases and J by 3 bases, with 9 bases between them. The CDR3 extends over 13 amino acids.

Material for sequencing was peripheral blood. This rearrangement joins TRBV9 to TRBJ2-7; the D is unclear. The receptor comes from a woman aged 40 to 50 who had recovered from COVID-19. CDR3 in amino acids: CASSVNSHYEQYF. For the CDR3, the DNA is TGTGCCAGCAGCGTCAACAGTCACTACGAGCAGTACTTC.